Following are 28 T cell receptor beta chains from one sample sequenced in a study of T cells in localized non-small cell lung cancer. Repertoires were generated with immunoSEQ multiplex PCR, while TCRdb's copy carries only in-frame clones and drops some. The sample yields around 29,000 clones, about 90% seen once. Sequencing used peripheral blood mononuclear cells, obtained before any cancer treatment. The receptors stem from a woman aged 35 to 70 with stage III lung adenocarcinoma.

The chain combines TRBV9 with TRBJ1-5; D is undetermined. V was pared by 0 bases and J by 1 base, with 2 bases between. CDR1 and CDR2 from the germline V gene are SGDLS and YYNGEE. The CDR3 is 13 amino acids. CDR3 sequence: CASSVGSNQPQHF. The CDR3 DNA sequence: TGTGCCAGCAGCGTAGGGAGCAATCAGCCCCAGCATTTT.

This CDR3 is CASSSVDRGPADTQYF. Written as DNA, the CDR3 is TGTGCCAGCAGTTCGGTGGACAGGGGGCCCGCAGATACGCAGTATTTT. V usage is TRBV27 and J usage is TRBJ2-3, with 11 bases matching TRBD1. The CDR3 extends over 16 amino acids. V shed 4 bases and J 4 bases; nucleotides not matched to a gene: 7. Germline CDR1 is MNHEY and CDR2 is SMNVEV (reference sequence).

The V gene is TRBV28, the J gene TRBJ2-3; D is perhaps TRBD1 or TRBD2 (5 bases each). The germline CDR1 and CDR2 sequences are MDHEN and SYDVKM. Trimming shortened V by 7 bases and J by 2 bases, and 13 bases separated the two germline ends. The CDR3 consists of 14 residues. The CDR3 DNA reads as TGTGCCAGCAACGAGGGACGTGTCACAGATACGCAGTATTTT. Translation gives CASNEGRVTDTQYF.

This chain joins TRBV28 and TRBJ1-2; D gene ambiguous. V was clipped by 7 bases and J by 0 bases, with 9 bases between them. The V gene's germline CDR1 is MDHEN and CDR2 SYDVKM. The CDR3 contains 13 residues. CDR3 bases: TGTGCCAGCAACCCGGGGTCTAACTATGGCTACACCTTC. As protein: CASNPGSNYGYTF.

V usage is TRBV6-6 and J usage is TRBJ1-5; D not resolved. V lost 0 bases and J lost 3, with 12 bases in between. The length of the CDR3 is 16 residues. The germline gives CDR1 MNHNY, CDR2 SVGAGI (reference sequence). The CDR3 protein is CASSYSNSGYNQPQHF. The CDR3 coding sequence is TGTGCCAGCAGTTACTCGAACTCAGGTTACAATCAGCCCCAGCATTTT.

The chain recombines TRBV10-3 with TRBJ2-7; TRBD1 matches 10 bases. The V and J ends lost 6 bases and 2 bases, in that order; junction bases with no gene match: 4. This CDR3 contains 14 residues. In germline, CDR1 is ENHRY, CDR2 SYGVKD. The chain's CDR3 is CAIRDGTGAYEQYF. The CDR3 DNA sequence: TGTGCCATCAGGGACGGGACAGGGGCCTACGAGCAGTACTTC.

About this clone: Sequence at one end of the junction differs from germline and may be a read error. This chain joins TRBV10-3 and TRBJ1-2, with 9 bases aligning to TRBD1. Germline CDR1 is ENHRY and CDR2 is SYGVKD. The CDR3 is 13 residues long. For the CDR3, the DNA is TGTGCCAGCAGTTACGACAGGGGGGAGGGCTACACCTTC. It translates to CASSYDRGEGYTF.

V gene TRBV7-9 combines with J gene TRBJ1-4; possibly TRBD1 for D (5 bases). The germline gives CDR1 SEHNR, CDR2 FQNEAQ (reference sequence). The germline V and J ends were trimmed by 9 bases and 3 bases, with 14 bases remaining between them. CDR3 length equals 14 residues. CDR3 protein: CASMSGTSNEKLFF. The CDR3 DNA reads as TGTGCCAGTATGTCAGGGACCTCTAATGAAAAACTGTTTTTT.

V is TRBV2 and J is TRBJ2-1, with 14 bases aligning to TRBD2. Trimming took 4 bases from V and 7 from J; bases not matched to a gene: 6. Germline assignment: CDR1 SNHLY and CDR2 FYNNEI. This CDR3 has 16 amino acids. This CDR3 reads CASSVTSGGARNEQFF. CDR3 bases: TGTGCCAGCAGTGTGACTAGCGGGGGGGCGAGGAATGAGCAGTTCTTC.

The chain combines TRBV19 with TRBJ1-5, with TRBD1 as a possible D gene (6 bases). The CDR3 extends over 21 amino acids. The V gene lost 4 bases and the J gene lost 0 bases, with 28 bases spanning the gap. Germline CDR1 is LNHDA and CDR2 is SQIVND (reference sequence). CDR3 sequence reads: CASSNSFPGHRSFYSNQPQHF. CDR3 coding DNA: TGTGCCAGTAGTAACTCTTTTCCGGGACATCGAAGCTTCTATAGCAATCAGCCCCAGCATTTT.

The gene calls are TRBV11-2 and TRBJ2-7, with a weak D call TRBD2 (6 bases). The germline V and J ends were trimmed by 4 bases and 1 base, with 11 bases remaining between them. In germline, CDR1 is SGHAT, CDR2 FQNNGV. The CDR3 sequence is 14 residues long. The CDR3 DNA sequence: TGTGCCAGCAGCTCCCGCGGGGTATCCTACGAGCAGTACTTC. Its protein is CASSSRGVSYEQYF.

The chain employs TRBV4-3 and TRBJ1-4; D remains ambiguous. Trimming left V 0 bases short and J 14 bases short, with 13 bases between. The CDR3 sequence is 13 residues long. The germline V gene has CDR1 LGHNA and CDR2 YSLEER. CDR3 bases: TGCGCCAGCAGCCAAGATGGGATAGCCAAGCTGTTTTTT. The encoded protein is CASSQDGIAKLFF.

The chain joins TRBV6-6 to TRBJ1-1; no reliable D call. V lost 6 bases and J 1 base, leaving 6 bases between the germline ends. CDR1 and CDR2 from the germline V gene are MNHNY and SVGAGI (reference sequence). This CDR3 is 12 amino acids long. CDR3 sequence (DNA): TGTGCCAGCAGGTACCCGAACACTGAAGCTTTCTTT. Translated: CASRYPNTEAFF.

This clone has a single count. The rearrangement links TRBV7-9 to TRBJ1-2; no firm D call. Germline loops: CDR1 SEHNR, CDR2 FQNEAQ (reference sequence). The CDR3 consists of 11 residues. Trimming cost V 6 bases and J 5 bases, with 7 bases left between them. The CDR3 loop reads CASRSGYGYTF. The CDR3 DNA is TGTGCCAGCAGGTCAGGATATGGCTACACCTTC.

This clone was detected once. The V and J genes are TRBV6-5 and TRBJ1-5; 9 bases line up with TRBD1. Germline V lookup: CDR1 MNHEY, CDR2 SVGAGI. J gave up 6 bases and V 5 bases, and 8 bases lay outside the gene matches. The CDR3 is made up of 15 amino acids. The CDR3: CASSLDRGVGQPQHF. The CDR3 nucleotides are TGTGCCAGCAGTCTTGACAGGGGGGTAGGTCAGCCCCAGCATTTT.

This clone was picked up one time. The chain links TRBV5-1 to TRBJ2-1, with TRBD2 matching over 8 bases. The V gene end was trimmed by 0 bases and the J gene end by 6 bases; junction bases not matched to a gene: 2. This CDR3 region has 14 residues. Germline V gene data show CDR1 as SGHRS and CDR2 as YFSETQ. The CDR3 sequence: CASSLEAGANEQFF. CDR3 coding DNA: TGCGCCAGCAGCTTGGAAGCGGGGGCCAATGAGCAGTTCTTC.

This chain links TRBV7-9 with TRBJ2-4; maybe TRBD2 (6 bases). V gave up 1 base and J gave up 10 bases, with 11 bases separating them. Germline V lookup: CDR1 SEHNR, CDR2 FQNEAQ (reference sequence). The CDR3 length is 13 residues. This chain's CDR3 is CASSLELGGIQYF. The CDR3 DNA sequence: TGTGCCAGCAGCTTAGAACTAGGAGGGATTCAGTACTTC.

The chain has TRBV5-1 and TRBJ2-2, with 8 bases aligning to TRBD1. The CDR3 is made up of 15 amino acids. Germline assignment: CDR1 SGHRS and CDR2 YFSETQ. Trimming at V came to 6 bases and at J to 1 base, leaving 5 bases not matched to a gene. CDR3 protein: CASTTDRVNTGELFF. The CDR3 nucleotides read TGCGCCAGCACTACGGACAGGGTGAACACCGGGGAGCTGTTTTTT.

This clone has just one count. The chain carries TRBV27 and TRBJ2-7; 11 bases match TRBD1. Germline values: CDR1 MNHEY, CDR2 SMNVEV (reference sequence). V lost 6 bases to trimming and J lost 3 bases; unmatched junction nucleotides: 7. The CDR3 loop spans 15 amino acids. The DNA of the CDR3 is TGTGCCAGCAGCTTAAGGGGGACAGGGGGCTACGAGCAGTACTTC. Translating gives CASSLRGTGGYEQYF.

This clone was seen just once. CDR3 sequence: CASSSGTNYGYTF. The CDR3 bases are TGTGCCAGCAGCTCCGGGACAAACTATGGCTACACCTTC. The chain joins TRBV7-9 to TRBJ1-2, with D possibly TRBD1 on 6 matching bases. The CDR3 has 13 residues. The V gene lost 4 bases and the J gene lost 2 bases, with 8 bases spanning the gap. Germline CDR1 reads SEHNR; CDR2 reads FQNEAQ (reference sequence).

This sequence joins TRBV6-5 and TRBJ1-4; weak D call: TRBD1 (6 bases). Germline CDR1 is MNHEY and CDR2 is SVGAGI. The CDR3 spans 16 residues. Trimming cost V 0 bases and J 5 bases, with 13 bases left between them. The CDR3 region has the DNA TGTGCCAGCAGTTACTCGTTGGGGGGCGGAAATGAAAAACTGTTTTTT. This sequence encodes CASSYSLGGGNEKLFF.

The V and J genes are TRBV4-2 and TRBJ2-3; 7 bases are shared with TRBD2. CDR1 is LGHNA and CDR2 is YNFKEQ in the germline V gene. CDR3 length: 17 residues. With 0 bases clipped from V and 2 bases from J, the junction kept 8 bases outside the gene matches. The CDR3 DNA sequence: TGTGCCAGCAGCCAAGAAGGGATCGGGAGGCCCACAGATACGCAGTATTTT. It is translated as CASSQEGIGRPTDTQYF.

This sequence joins TRBV6-5 and TRBJ1-1; TRBD1 is a possible D gene (6 bases). The length of the CDR3 is 14 residues. CDR1 and CDR2 from the germline V gene are MNHEY and SVGAGI. The V and J ends lost 5 bases and 5 bases respectively, with 15 bases between them. This CDR3 reads CASSLRQDETEAFF. The CDR3 DNA reads TGTGCCAGCAGTCTTCGACAGGATGAGACTGAAGCTTTCTTT.

The chain has TRBV7-2 and TRBJ1-3, with a weak D call TRBD1 (6 bases). CDR1 and CDR2 from the germline V gene are SGHTA and FQGNSA. The length of the CDR3 is 14 residues. V was cut by 3 bases and J by 2 bases, with 8 bases left in between. The CDR3 DNA is TGTGCCAGCAGCTTGAGGACAGCTGGAAACACCATATATTTT. It specifies CASSLRTAGNTIYF.

This clone was detected once. The junction differs from germline at one of its ends, possibly a read error. The rearrangement joins TRBV7-9 to TRBJ1-1; no definite D call. This CDR3 comprises 16 residues. Germline V gene data show CDR1 as SEHNR and CDR2 as FQNEAQ (reference sequence). Here the CDR3 reads CASSPPMGRGNPEAFF. The CDR3 nucleotides are TGTGCCAGCAGCCCCCCAATGGGCCGTGGGAACCCTGAAGCTTTCTTT.

The chain has TRBV15 and TRBJ2-3, with D unclear. Germline CDR1 is LNHNV and CDR2 is YYDKDF (reference sequence). The V and J ends lost 2 bases and 5 bases respectively, with 8 bases between them. CDR3 length: 13 amino acids. The CDR3 protein is CATSRPPKDTQYF. In DNA form, the CDR3 reads TGTGCCACCAGCAGACCCCCGAAAGATACGCAGTATTTT. The full variable domain, with the rest looked up from reference TRBV15 and TRBJ2-3, is DAMVIQNPRYQVTQFGKPVTLSCSQTLNHNVMYWYQQKSSQAPKLLFHYYDKDFNNEADTPDNFQSRRPNTSFCFLDIRSPGLGDTAMYLCATSRPPKDTQYFGPGTRLTVL.

V is TRBV5-1 and J is TRBJ1-1; D gene ambiguous. With 1 base removed from V and 5 bases from J, the gap between germline ends came to 12 bases. Germline V gene data show CDR1 as SGHRS and CDR2 as YFSETQ. CDR3 size: 14 residues. For the CDR3, the DNA is TGCGCCAGCAGCTTGAGCACAGCAAGTACTGAAGCTTTCTTT. Its protein is CASSLSTASTEAFF. The full variable domain, in which reference TRBV5-1 and TRBJ1-1 provide the parts outside the CDR3, is KAGVTQTPRYLIKTRGQQVTLSCSPISGHRSVSWYQQTPGQGLQFLFEYFSETQRNKGNFPGRFSGRQFSNSRSEMNVSTLELGDSALYLCASSLSTASTEAFFGQGTRLTVV.

This chain joins TRBV7-2 and TRBJ2-2; 10 nucleotides match TRBD2. V gave up 5 bases and J gave up 7 bases; unmatched junction bases: 10. The CDR3 length is 16 residues. Germline V gives CDR1 SGHTA, CDR2 FQGNSA. As DNA, the CDR3 is TGTGCCAGCAGCCCGCCGGGACTAGCGTCAGGCGGGGAGCTGTTTTTT. This encodes CASSPPGLASGGELFF.